The present T cell receptor (beta chain) was sequenced within a study of blood T cell repertoires in COVID-19. Across the study: Some COVID-19 samples were acute and others convalescent; all came from the United States, Italy and Spain.

Method: immunoSEQ multiplex PCR; TCRdb's copy keeps in-frame clones and lacks some. The sample holds over 250,000 clones; 85% are singletons and the top ten take 5% to 6.5%. The CDR3 totals 15 residues. J gave up 2 bases and V 1 base, and 5 bases lay outside the gene matches. Germline values: CDR1 SGHAT, CDR2 FQNNGV. This clonotype was sampled from a middle-aged man with active or convalescent COVID-19. Sample: peripheral blood. This chain joins TRBV11-2 and TRBJ2-7; 7 bases are a match to TRBD2. The CDR3 sequence: CASSLAAGDPYEQYF. In nucleotides, the CDR3 is TGTGCCAGCAGCTTAGCCGCGGGAGACCCCTACGAGCAGTACTTC.